The entry below gives a single T cell receptor (beta chain) sequence along with its context. Its specificity is unknown. In germline, CDR1 is MNHEY, CDR2 SVGAGI. The CDR3 has 15 amino acids. The V gene lost 2 bases and the J gene lost 7 bases, with 14 bases spanning the gap. This sample was included in a study of cytomegalovirus exposure and HLA in healthy donors. Background on the study: Unique TCR beta sequences numbering some 120 million came from approximately 180 million T cells in an earlier analysis. An early data release held some 85 million unique TCRs from HLA-typed donors. Broader study findings: The study reported that TCR beta sequences accurately predicted HLA-A and HLA-B alleles in most subjects.

The PCR employed 60 Vbeta primers together with 13 Jbeta primers. TCRdb keeps only in-frame clones here, not all; method: immunoSEQ multiplex PCR. The sample includes fewer than 55,000 clones, about 71% of them seen just once. This rearrangement joins TRBV6-5 to TRBJ1-4, with TRBD1 as a possible D gene (6 bases). This TCR derives from a woman aged 45 to 65 in good health and CMV-seropositive. Sequenced material: PBMCs. CDR3 region: CASSYLQGQIEKLFF. The CDR3 region has the DNA TGTGCCAGCAGTTACCTACAGGGTCAAATTGAAAAACTGTTTTTT.